The 18 T cell receptor beta chains given below trace back to one sample, sequenced in a study of T-cell reconstitution after alpha-beta-depleted transplantation in children. Unique molecular identifiers were incorporated into the prepared TCRbeta library. TCRdb independently ran MiXCR on the PCR reads; one entry per CDR3 protein. This sample has fewer than 750,000 distinct CDR3 sequences, with about a quarter found just once. This specimen consisted of PBMCs, obtained before TCRalphabeta/CD19-depleted stem cell transplant. These receptors all stem from a boy under two years old with Wiskott-Aldrich syndrome, due to receive a stem cell transplant.

This clonotype was seen a few times. This chain uses TRBV5-5 with TRBJ2-7; TRBD1 aligns across 9 bases. CDR1 is SGHKS, CDR2 YYEKEE, per germline (reference sequence). The CDR3 runs to 15 residues. Germline trimming cut 3 bases from V and 3 bases from J; bases unmatched to any gene: 7. The chain's CDR3 is CASSYRGRGDYEQYF. The DNA of the CDR3 is TGTGCCAGCAGCTACAGGGGGCGCGGGGACTACGAGCAGTACTTC.

The CDR3 nucleotides read TGTGCCAGCAGCCCAAACAGACAAGCGGGAGCTGGGGAGCTGTTTTTT. Translating it yields CASSPNRQAGAGELFF. This chain links TRBV5-5 with TRBJ2-2, with 8 positions matching TRBD2. V shed 4 bases and J 8 bases; nucleotides not matched to a gene: 13. CDR1 and CDR2 from the germline V gene are SGHKS and YYEKEE (reference sequence). This CDR3 has 16 residues.

Only a few counts were recorded for this clonotype. The chain recombines TRBV2 with TRBJ2-2, with TRBD1 identical over 8 bases. J was trimmed by 2 bases and V by 6 bases; bases with no gene match: 5. From germline, CDR1 is SNHLY and CDR2 FYNNEI. CDR3 size: 15 residues. The CDR3 nucleotides read TGTGCCAGCAGCGGGGACAGGAGAAACACCGGGGAGCTGTTTTTT. Translated, it gives CASSGDRRNTGELFF.

The J gene is TRBJ2-6, the V gene TRBV7-3, with D possibly TRBD2 on 5 matching bases. Germline V CDR1 and CDR2: SGHTA, FQGTGA. CDR3 length equals 15 residues. V gave up 4 bases and J gave up 0 bases, with 7 bases separating them. The CDR3 sequence: CASSSGISGANVLTF. The CDR3 nucleotides read TGTGCCAGCAGCTCGGGGATCTCTGGGGCCAACGTCCTGACTTTC.

The chain employs TRBV21-1 and TRBJ1-6. TRBV21-1 counts as a pseudogene. The CDR3 spans 17 residues. The CDR3 DNA follows: TGTGCCAGCAGCAAAGTTGGAGAGACGGACCGTAATTCACCCCTCCACTTT. Translation gives CASSKVGETDRNSPLHF.

This rearrangement joins TRBV30 to TRBJ2-2; no firm D call. Germline CDR1 and CDR2: GTSNPN and SVGIG (reference sequence). The CDR3 is made up of 12 amino acids. The ends were cut back, 2 bases at V and 9 bases at J, with 10 bases in the middle. CDR3 sequence reads: CAWSPRSRELFF. The CDR3 DNA follows: TGTGCCTGGAGTCCCCGGAGCCGGGAGCTGTTTTTT.

The rearrangement links TRBV5-1 to TRBJ2-1; maybe TRBD1 (6 bases). The CDR3 is 18 amino acids. Germline CDR1 is SGHRS and CDR2 is YFSETQ. Trimming shortened V by 7 bases and J by 1 base, and 24 bases separated the two germline ends. The CDR3 loop is CASLSPEGGGGSYNEQFF. CDR3 coding DNA: TGCGCCAGCTTGTCCCCGGAAGGGGGTGGCGGGTCCTACAATGAGCAGTTCTTC.

Only a few counts were recorded for this clonotype. The chain combines TRBV15 with TRBJ2-7; the D gene is possibly TRBD2 (5 bases). Trimming stripped 0 bases from V and 3 bases from J, with 9 bases between. This CDR3 contains 14 residues. CDR1 and CDR2 from the germline V gene are LNHNV and YYDKDF (reference sequence). This CDR3 reads CATSRDNRGYEQYF. The DNA of the CDR3 is TGTGCCACCAGCAGAGATAATCGGGGCTACGAGCAGTACTTC.

In its sample, this clonotype was seen a few times. The rearrangement uses TRBV5-1 and TRBJ2-1, with a tentative D call TRBD2 (6 bases). The CDR3 consists of 15 residues. Trimming removed 8 bases at V and 3 bases at J, with 18 bases between. From germline, CDR1 is SGHRS and CDR2 YFSETQ. The CDR3 coding sequence is TGCGCCAGTAAACCTATCGGCGGGAACTACAATGAGCAGTTCTTC. It translates to CASKPIGGNYNEQFF.

This clonotype has a handful of counts. This chain uses TRBV5-1 with TRBJ2-3; D is ambiguous. The germline V gene encodes CDR1 SGHRS and CDR2 YFSETQ. CDR3 length equals 13 residues. Deletions cut 4 bases from V and 2 bases from J, with 8 bases between. DNA of the CDR3: TGCGCCAGCAGCCCCCTGACCACAGATACGCAGTATTTT. It is translated as CASSPLTTDTQYF.

The CDR3 DNA reads TGCGCCAGCAGCTTGTCGGGACAGGGGATCACCGGGGAGCTGTTTTTT. Translated, it gives CASSLSGQGITGELFF. The chain carries TRBV5-1 and TRBJ2-2, with 10 positions matching TRBD1. V lost 1 base, J lost 4 bases, and 4 bases stayed unmatched. Looked up from germline, CDR1 is SGHRS and CDR2 is YFSETQ. The length of the CDR3 is 16 residues.

This clonotype has a handful of counts. The V gene is TRBV24-1, the J gene TRBJ2-1; D uncertain. There are 11 residues in the CDR3. The germline V and J ends were trimmed by 0 bases and 9 bases, with 2 bases remaining between them. Germline values: CDR1 KGHDR, CDR2 SFDVKD. CDR3 bases: TGTGCCACCAGTGATTTGGGTGAGCAGTTCTTC. Protein: CATSDLGEQFF.

The chain has TRBV3-1 and TRBJ2-5; D ambiguous. Germline V lookup: CDR1 LGHDT, CDR2 YNNKEL (reference sequence). V gave up 1 base and J gave up 1 base, with 7 bases separating them. The CDR3 has 14 amino acids. The DNA for the CDR3 is TGTGCCAGCAGCCAAGGGCGGTTCCAAGAGACCCAGTACTTC. Protein product: CASSQGRFQETQYF.

This clonotype has only a few counts. This chain uses TRBV20-1 with TRBJ2-7; 10 nucleotides align to TRBD2. This CDR3 contains 16 residues. The germline V gene has CDR1 DFQATT and CDR2 SNEGSKA (reference sequence). V lost 1 base, J lost 4 bases, and 10 bases stayed unmatched. The CDR3 spells CSARAERGGIGYEQYF. The CDR3 nucleotides are TGCAGTGCTAGAGCAGAGCGGGGGGGGATAGGGTACGAGCAGTACTTC.

This chain uses TRBV6-1 with TRBJ2-3; 9 bases map to TRBD1. The CDR3 loop spans 14 amino acids. The ends lost 7 bases at V and 3 bases at J; junction bases unmatched: 5. Germline assignment: CDR1 MNHNS and CDR2 SASEGT. The CDR3 loop reads CASKVTGGTDTQYF. The DNA for the CDR3 is TGTGCCAGCAAGGTGACAGGGGGAACAGATACGCAGTATTTT.

This chain uses TRBV5-1 with TRBJ1-3; D might be TRBD1 (6 bases). The CDR3 extends over 14 amino acids. CDR1 is SGHRS, CDR2 YFSETQ, per germline. Trimming took 3 bases from V and 4 from J, leaving 11 bases between them. CDR3 loop: CASSYRAGGNTIYF. The DNA for the CDR3 is TGCGCCAGCAGCTACAGGGCCGGGGGAAACACCATATATTTT.

The genes are TRBV12-3 or TRBV12-4 and TRBJ2-5; 10 bases are shared with TRBD2. The CDR3 loop spans 15 amino acids. With 5 bases clipped from V and 1 base from J, the junction kept 4 bases outside the gene matches. The CDR3 region has the DNA TGTGCCAGCAGTCCCGGACTAGCGGCCCAAGAGACCCAGTACTTC. Translating it yields CASSPGLAAQETQYF.

This chain uses TRBV7-9 with TRBJ1-2; 7 nucleotides align to TRBD1. The length of the CDR3 is 15 residues. CDR1 SEHNR and CDR2 FQNEAQ come from the germline V gene (reference sequence). J was trimmed by 2 bases and V by 5 bases; bases with no gene match: 8. CDR3 nucleotide sequence: TGTGCCAGCAGCCCGCGGACAGGACTGAACTATGGCTACACCTTC. Translation: CASSPRTGLNYGYTF.